The rows below give T cell receptor beta chains drawn from one sample of a study of T cells after yellow fever vaccination. TCRdb used MiXCR to reprocess the 5' RACE reads, holding one entry per CDR3 protein. The table shows about 120,000 distinct CDR3 sequences, with approximately 16% occurring only once. Sample: CD8+ T cells sorted from PBMCs, taken 5 days after the yellow fever booster vaccination. These TCRs come from a man aged 18 to 29 who received the YFV17D yellow fever vaccine. Both conserved end residues are trimmed from each CDR3. The size field is filled for only some rows; it gives once, few, many or a size class.

J | size | V | CDR3
TRBJ2-1 | - | TRBV15 | ATSSYLGGPYNEQF
TRBJ2-2 | - | TRBV29-1 | SISDRGLTGELF
TRBJ1-5 | few | TRBV28 | ASSFSVSNQPQH
TRBJ1-1 | - | TRBV6-5 | ASSAQGSTEAF
TRBJ2-2 | - | TRBV6-5 | ASSYGGWNTGELF
TRBJ2-4 | few | TRBV24-1 | ATSDGGSKNIQY
TRBJ2-3 | few | TRBV9 | ASSVVGGGGSTDTQY
TRBJ1-1 | few | TRBV5-1 | ASSLGGYSEAF
TRBJ1-1 | few | TRBV11-2 | ASSTAGGWEAF
TRBJ1-1 | few | TRBV7-9 | ASSVGQMNTEAF
TRBJ1-2 | few | TRBV7-9 | ASSFAVAAGGYT
TRBJ2-1 | few | TRBV15 | ATSRAIGGPNEQF
TRBJ2-2 | few | TRBV28 | ASRKLRDANTGELF
TRBJ2-3 | many | TRBV4-2 | ASSQDLLNPMEVKQY
TRBJ1-2 | - | TRBV9 | ASSVGTELLSGYT
TRBJ1-5 | - | TRBV4-1 | ASSPWTGGNEQPQH
TRBJ1-1 | - | TRBV7-2 | ASRGQFEAF
TRBJ1-1 | few | TRBV5-1 | ASSSTGQPNTEAF
TRBJ1-1 | - | TRBV6-5 | ASSYRRENTEAF
TRBJ2-1 | few | TRBV20-1 | SANGGGSRLSYNEQF
TRBJ1-5 | few | TRBV10-3 | AISESTGGQPQH
TRBJ1-1 | few | TRBV6-2/TRBV6-3 | ASSYPHNLGTEAF
TRBJ2-5 | - | TRBV29-1 | SVEDGLLQGVGETQY
TRBJ2-3 | many | TRBV11-2 | ASSLYSTDTQY
TRBJ2-2 | - | TRBV4-2 | ASSQSTSGGNTGELF
TRBJ2-7 | few | TRBV12-3/TRBV12-4 | ASTAAGYEQY
TRBJ2-3 | - | TRBV2 | AIPWRGRTTDTQY
TRBJ1-5 | - | TRBV7-6 | ASSPGGGDQPQH
TRBJ1-4 | - | TRBV7-6 | ASRLSGQGFEKLF
TRBJ2-1 | - | TRBV5-1 | ASSLITPGSYNEQF
TRBJ2-2 | many | TRBV29-1 | SGRGIGTGELF
TRBJ1-2 | - | TRBV6-2/TRBV6-3 | ATKDNREYYGYT
TRBJ2-5 | once | TRBV6-2/TRBV6-3 | ASSRRALGEETQY
TRBJ2-5 | few | TRBV19 | ASSVETEEETQY
TRBJ1-1 | - | TRBV4-1 | ASRGDREAF
TRBJ1-2 | - | TRBV6-5 | ASSQNGPTGGGYGYT
TRBJ1-4 | few | TRBV5-6 | ASSPWFRDGGEKLF
TRBJ2-3 | few | TRBV27 | ASSTSFYVTVLAGGRESTDTQY
TRBJ2-3 | - | TRBV5-1 | ASSWGLQITTDTQY
TRBJ2-7 | - | TRBV5-1 | ASSVTGLSYEQY